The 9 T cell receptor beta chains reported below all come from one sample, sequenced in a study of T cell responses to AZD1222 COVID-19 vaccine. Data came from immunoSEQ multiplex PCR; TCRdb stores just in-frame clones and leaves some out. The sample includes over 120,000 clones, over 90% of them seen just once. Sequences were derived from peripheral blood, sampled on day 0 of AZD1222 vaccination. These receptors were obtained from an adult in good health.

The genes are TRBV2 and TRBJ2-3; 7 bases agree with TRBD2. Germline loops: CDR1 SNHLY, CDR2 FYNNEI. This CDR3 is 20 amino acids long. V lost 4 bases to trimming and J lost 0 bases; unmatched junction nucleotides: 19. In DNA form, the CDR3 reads TGTGCCAGCAGTGCGCCGGGGGGAACCGGGACTGGGACTAGCACAGATACGCAGTATTTT. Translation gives CASSAPGGTGTGTSTDTQYF.

CDR3 loop: CASSDFGHNQPQHF. The CDR3 DNA sequence: TGTGCCAGCAGTGATTTCGGTCACAATCAGCCCCAGCATTTT. The chain carries TRBV2 and TRBJ1-5; D remains unclear. CDR1 SNHLY and CDR2 FYNNEI come from the germline V gene. The V end lost 3 bases, the J end lost 3 bases, and 9 bases lay between the germline ends. The CDR3 is made up of 14 amino acids.

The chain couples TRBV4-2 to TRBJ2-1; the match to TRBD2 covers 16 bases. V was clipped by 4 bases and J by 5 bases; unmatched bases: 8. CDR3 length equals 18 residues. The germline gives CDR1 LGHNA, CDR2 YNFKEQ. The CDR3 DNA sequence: TGTGCCAGCAGCCTCCTCCCGGGACTAGCGGGAGGGCACAATGAGCAGTTCTTC. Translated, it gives CASSLLPGLAGGHNEQFF.

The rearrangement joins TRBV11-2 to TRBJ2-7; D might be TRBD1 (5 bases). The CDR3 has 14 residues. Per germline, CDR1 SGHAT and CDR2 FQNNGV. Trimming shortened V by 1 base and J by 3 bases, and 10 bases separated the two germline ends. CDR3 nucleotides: TGTGCCAGCAGCTTAGGGGGTAGGGGCTACGAGCAGTACTTC. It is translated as CASSLGGRGYEQYF.

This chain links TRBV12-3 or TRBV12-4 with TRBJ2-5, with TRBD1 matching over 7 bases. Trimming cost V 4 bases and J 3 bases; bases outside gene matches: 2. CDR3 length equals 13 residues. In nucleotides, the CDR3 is TGTGCCAGCAGTTACGGGACAGAAGAGACCCAGTACTTC. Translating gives CASSYGTEETQYF.

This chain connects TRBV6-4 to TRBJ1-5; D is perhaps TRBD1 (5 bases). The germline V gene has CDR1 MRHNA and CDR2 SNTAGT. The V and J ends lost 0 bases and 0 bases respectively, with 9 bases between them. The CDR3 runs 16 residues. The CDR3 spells CASSDSTAYSNQPQHF. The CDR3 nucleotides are TGTGCCAGCAGTGACTCGACAGCCTATAGCAATCAGCCCCAGCATTTT.

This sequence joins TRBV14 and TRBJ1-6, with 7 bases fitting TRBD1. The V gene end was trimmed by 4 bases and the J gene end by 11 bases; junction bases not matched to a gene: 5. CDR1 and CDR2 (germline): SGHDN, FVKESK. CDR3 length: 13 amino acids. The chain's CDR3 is CASSRQGGAPLHF. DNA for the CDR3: TGTGCCAGCAGCCGACAGGGAGGGGCACCCCTCCACTTT.

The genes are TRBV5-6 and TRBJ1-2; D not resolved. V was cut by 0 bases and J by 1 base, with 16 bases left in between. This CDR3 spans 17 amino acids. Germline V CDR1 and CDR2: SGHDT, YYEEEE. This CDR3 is CASSLELRWGDNYGYTF. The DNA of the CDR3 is TGTGCCAGCAGCTTGGAGCTTCGGTGGGGAGATAACTATGGCTACACCTTC.

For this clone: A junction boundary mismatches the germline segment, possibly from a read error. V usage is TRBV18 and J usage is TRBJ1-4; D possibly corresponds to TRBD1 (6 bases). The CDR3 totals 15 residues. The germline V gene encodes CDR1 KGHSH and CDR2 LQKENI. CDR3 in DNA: TGTGCCAGCTCATCGACAGGAGCAACTTATGAAAAACTGTTTTTT. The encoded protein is CASSSTGATYEKLFF.